The 11 T cell receptor beta chains presented below share a single source sample, sequenced in a study of blood T cell repertoires in COVID-19 (dated by TCRdb to the early 2020s). Libraries were prepared through the immunoSEQ multiplex PCR assay. This immuneACCESS table, as held by TCRdb, lists in-frame sequences with V and J called but not all clones. Of the missing ones, under half trace to an unresolved V gene in checked studies; the others have no known cause. This sample is represented by 100,000 to 120,000 clones; approximately 82% of them were singletons. Of the sample, about 3.8% is held by the ten largest clones. Specimen: peripheral blood. These receptors originate from an elderly woman with acute or convalescent COVID-19.

V is TRBV7-8 and J is TRBJ2-1; 8 bases fit TRBD2. V gave up 5 bases and J gave up 0 bases; unmatched junction bases: 9. There are 17 residues in the CDR3. The germline V gene has CDR1 SGHVS and CDR2 FQNEAQ. In DNA form, the CDR3 reads TGTGCCAGCAGCGGGCGGGGACTAGGGGGCTCCTACAATGAGCAGTTCTTC. Its protein is CASSGRGLGGSYNEQFF.

The CDR3 nucleotides read TGTGCCAGCAGCTCCCCGAGAACCCAACTTGAAGCTTTCTTT. This sequence encodes CASSSPRTQLEAFF. The rearrangement joins TRBV6-5 to TRBJ1-1; D call uncertain. This CDR3 has 14 amino acids. V lost 6 bases to trimming and J lost 7 bases, with 18 bases between them. Germline V CDR1 and CDR2: MNHEY, SVGAGI.

J is TRBJ1-5 and V is TRBV6-1; the D gene is possibly TRBD1 (5 bases). CDR1 and CDR2 from the germline V gene are MNHNS and SASEGT. The CDR3 loop spans 16 amino acids. V dropped 1 base and J dropped 5 bases, with 15 bases sitting between them. The CDR3 DNA is TGTGCCAGCAGTGAAGTTCGGAGGAGGGGATATCAGCCCCAGCATTTT. Translating it yields CASSEVRRRGYQPQHF.

V and J are TRBV10-3 and TRBJ1-1; the D is unclear. The CDR3 length is 12 residues. V lost 8 bases, J lost 7 bases, and 14 bases lay in between. CDR1 is ENHRY and CDR2 is SYGVKD in the germline V gene. The CDR3 loop reads CAIAVQPGEAFF. The CDR3, as DNA: TGTGCCATCGCCGTTCAGCCGGGTGAAGCTTTCTTT.

This chain uses TRBV18 with TRBJ1-2, with D hard to call. Germline-derived CDR1 and CDR2 are KGHSH and LQKENI. The V and J ends lost 2 bases and 4 bases respectively, with 14 bases between them. There are 15 residues in the CDR3. The CDR3 spells CASSPVGSSPYGYTF. DNA of the CDR3: TGTGCCAGCTCACCAGTCGGGAGCTCTCCCTATGGCTACACCTTC.

As for this clone: Distinct nucleotide sequences in the sample also encode this CDR3. The gene calls are TRBV12-3 or TRBV12-4 and TRBJ1-1, with D possibly matching TRBD1 (6 bases). CDR3 size: 13 residues. The germline V and J ends were trimmed by 3 bases and 2 bases, with 7 bases remaining between them. The DNA of the CDR3 is TGTGCCAGCAGTTTGGGGGCAAACACTGAAGCTTTCTTT. It encodes CASSLGANTEAFF.

CDR3 nucleotides: TGTGCCAGCAGCTTGGCCACTGGCACTGAAGCTTTCTTT. This encodes CASSLATGTEAFF. The rearrangement joins TRBV5-6 to TRBJ1-1, with D unclear. Trimming cost V 0 bases and J 4 bases, with 7 bases left between them. Germline V gene lookup returns CDR1 SGHDT and CDR2 YYEEEE. The CDR3 sequence is 13 residues long.

The count of this clone is one. The CDR3 sequence is CASSFRGQGLAGELFF. As DNA, the CDR3 is TGTGCCAGCAGTTTTAGAGGACAGGGTTTGGCCGGGGAGCTGTTTTTT. This chain links TRBV27 with TRBJ2-2; TRBD1 aligns across 8 bases. In germline, CDR1 is MNHEY, CDR2 SMNVEV (reference sequence). The CDR3 is 16 residues long. Losses at the gene ends were 3 bases for V and 6 bases for J; bases not matched to a gene: 9.

The chain has TRBV6-5 and TRBJ1-4; D may be TRBD1 (6 bases). This CDR3 spans 14 amino acids. V lost 6 bases, J lost 0 bases, and 8 bases lay in between. Germline CDR1 is MNHEY and CDR2 is SVGAGI. The CDR3 DNA follows: TGTGCCAGCAGCCGACAGGCAACTAATGAAAAACTGTTTTTT. Amino acid sequence: CASSRQATNEKLFF.

This clone has a single count. The chain links TRBV5-4 to TRBJ2-3; tentatively, D is TRBD2 (5 bases). CDR3 length: 15 residues. Trimming stripped 4 bases from V and 4 bases from J, with 16 bases between. Germline V gene sequence: CDR1 SGHNT, CDR2 YYREEE (reference sequence). CDR3 sequence (DNA): TGTGCCAGCAGCCCCCAAGGGAGCCTTGCAGATACGCAGTATTTT. Amino acids: CASSPQGSLADTQYF.

The rearrangement uses TRBV21-1 and TRBJ2-3; no check of the table's D call, TRBD2, against the DNA was made. TRBV21-1 is a documented pseudogene. The CDR3 runs to 15 residues. The CDR3 is CASNQSGSGPDTQYF. The CDR3 DNA reads TGTGCCAGCAACCAAAGCGGGAGTGGTCCAGATACGCAGTATTTT.